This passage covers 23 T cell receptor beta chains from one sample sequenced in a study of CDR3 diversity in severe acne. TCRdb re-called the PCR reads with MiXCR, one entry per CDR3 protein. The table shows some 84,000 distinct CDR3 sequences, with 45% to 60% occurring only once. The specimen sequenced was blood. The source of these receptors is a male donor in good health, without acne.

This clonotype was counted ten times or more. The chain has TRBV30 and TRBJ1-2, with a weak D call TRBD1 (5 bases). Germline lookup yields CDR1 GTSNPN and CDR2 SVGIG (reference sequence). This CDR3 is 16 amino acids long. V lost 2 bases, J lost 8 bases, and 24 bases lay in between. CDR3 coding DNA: TGTGCCTGGAGTCCGCCGGGACTGTTTTTCGGCCGAGGCTACACCTTC. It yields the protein CAWSPPGLFFGRGYTF.

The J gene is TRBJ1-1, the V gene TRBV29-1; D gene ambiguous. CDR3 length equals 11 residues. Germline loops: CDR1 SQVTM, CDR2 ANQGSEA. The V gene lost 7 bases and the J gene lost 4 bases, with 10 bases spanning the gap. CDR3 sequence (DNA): TGCAGCGCCTCCTACAGCACTGAAGCTTTCTTT. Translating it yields CSASYSTEAFF.

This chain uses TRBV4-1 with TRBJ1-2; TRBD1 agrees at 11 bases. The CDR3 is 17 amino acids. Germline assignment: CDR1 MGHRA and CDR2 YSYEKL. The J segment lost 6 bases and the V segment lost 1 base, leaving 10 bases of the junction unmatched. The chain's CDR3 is CASSQGRGRTGGNGYTF. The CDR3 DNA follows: TGCGCCAGCAGCCAAGGGAGGGGCAGGACAGGGGGCAATGGCTACACCTTC.

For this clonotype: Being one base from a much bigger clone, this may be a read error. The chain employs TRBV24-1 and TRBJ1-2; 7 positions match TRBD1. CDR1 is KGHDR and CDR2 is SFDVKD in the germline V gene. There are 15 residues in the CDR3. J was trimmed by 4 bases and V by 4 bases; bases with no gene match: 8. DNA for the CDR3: TGTGCCACCAGTGAATGGGGACAGTCCGCCTATGGCTACACCTTC. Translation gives CATSEWGQSAYGYTF.

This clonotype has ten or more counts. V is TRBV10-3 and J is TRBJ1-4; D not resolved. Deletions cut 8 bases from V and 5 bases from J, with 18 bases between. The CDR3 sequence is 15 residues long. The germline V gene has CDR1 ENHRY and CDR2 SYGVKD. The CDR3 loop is CAIGASTKGNEKLFF. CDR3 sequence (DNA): TGTGCCATCGGCGCTTCGACAAAAGGGAATGAAAAACTGTTTTTT.

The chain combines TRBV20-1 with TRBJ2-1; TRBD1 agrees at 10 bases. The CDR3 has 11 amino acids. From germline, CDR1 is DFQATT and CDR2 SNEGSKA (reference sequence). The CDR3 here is CIGTGVREQFF. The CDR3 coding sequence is TGCATCGGGACAGGGGTGCGCGAGCAGTTCTTC.

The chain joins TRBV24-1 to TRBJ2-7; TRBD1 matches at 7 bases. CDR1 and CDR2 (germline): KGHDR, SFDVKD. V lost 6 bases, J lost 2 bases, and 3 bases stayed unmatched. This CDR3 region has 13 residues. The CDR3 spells CATSLGQAYEQYF. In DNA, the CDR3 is TGTGCCACCAGTCTCGGACAGGCCTACGAGCAGTACTTC.

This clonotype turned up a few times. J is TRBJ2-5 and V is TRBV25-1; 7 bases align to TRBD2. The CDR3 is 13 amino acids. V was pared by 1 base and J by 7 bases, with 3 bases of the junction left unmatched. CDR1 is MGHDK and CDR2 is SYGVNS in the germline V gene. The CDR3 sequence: CASSELTGGTQYF. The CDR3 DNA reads TGTGCCAGCAGTGAATTAACGGGGGGGACCCAGTACTTC.

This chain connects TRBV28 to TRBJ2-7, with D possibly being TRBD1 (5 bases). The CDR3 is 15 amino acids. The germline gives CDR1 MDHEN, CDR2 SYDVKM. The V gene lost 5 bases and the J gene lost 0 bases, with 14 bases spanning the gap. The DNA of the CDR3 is TGTGCCAGCAGTCCGCTCGGAACAGGCTCCTACGAGCAGTACTTC. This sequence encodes CASSPLGTGSYEQYF.

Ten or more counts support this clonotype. The CDR3 here is CASSFFYGYTF. CDR3 nucleotides: TGTGCCAGCAGTTTCTTCTATGGCTACACCTTC. The J gene is TRBJ1-2, the V gene TRBV28; the D is unclear. The CDR3 contains 11 residues. Germline CDR1 and CDR2: MDHEN and SYDVKM. Trimming took off 3 bases at V and 4 bases at J, with 3 bases between the two ends.

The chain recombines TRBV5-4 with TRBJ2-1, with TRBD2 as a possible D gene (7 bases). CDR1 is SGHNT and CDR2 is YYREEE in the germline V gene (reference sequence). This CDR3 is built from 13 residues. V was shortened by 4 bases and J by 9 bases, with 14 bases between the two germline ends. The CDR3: CASSGGGATEQFF. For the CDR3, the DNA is TGTGCCAGCAGCGGGGGGGGGGCCACTGAGCAGTTCTTC.

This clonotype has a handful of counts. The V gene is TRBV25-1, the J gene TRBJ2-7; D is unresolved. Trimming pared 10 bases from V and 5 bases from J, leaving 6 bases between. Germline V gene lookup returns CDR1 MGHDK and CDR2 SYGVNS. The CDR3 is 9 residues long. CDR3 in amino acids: CATLHEQYF. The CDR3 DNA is TGTGCCACTTTACACGAGCAGTACTTC.

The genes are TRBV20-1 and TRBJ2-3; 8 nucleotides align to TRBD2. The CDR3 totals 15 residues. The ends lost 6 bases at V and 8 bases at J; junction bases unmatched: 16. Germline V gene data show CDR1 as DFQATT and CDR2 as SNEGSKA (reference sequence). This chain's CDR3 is CSAPNRASGSGTQYF. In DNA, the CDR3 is TGCAGTGCCCCGAACCGTGCTAGCGGGTCGGGTACGCAGTATTTT.

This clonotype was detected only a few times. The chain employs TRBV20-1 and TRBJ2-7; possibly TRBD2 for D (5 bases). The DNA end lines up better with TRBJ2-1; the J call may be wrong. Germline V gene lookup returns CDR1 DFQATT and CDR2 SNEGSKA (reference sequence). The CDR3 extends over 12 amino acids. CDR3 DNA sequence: TGCAGTGGGGCGGGCACGACGAATGAGCAGTTCTTC. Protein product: CSGAGTTNEQFF.

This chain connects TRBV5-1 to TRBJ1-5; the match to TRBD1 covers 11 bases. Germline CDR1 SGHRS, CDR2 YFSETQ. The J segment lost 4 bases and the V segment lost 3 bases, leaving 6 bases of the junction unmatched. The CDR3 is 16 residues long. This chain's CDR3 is CASSYGTGGMNQPQHF. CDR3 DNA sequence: TGCGCCAGCAGCTACGGGACAGGGGGTATGAATCAGCCCCAGCATTTT.

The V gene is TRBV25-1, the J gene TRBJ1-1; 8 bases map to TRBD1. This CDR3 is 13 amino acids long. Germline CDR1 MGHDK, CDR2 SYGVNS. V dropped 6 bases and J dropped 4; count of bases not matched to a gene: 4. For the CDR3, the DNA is TGTGCCAGCAGCCTGGACAGGGTCACTGAAGCTTTCTTT. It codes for CASSLDRVTEAFF.

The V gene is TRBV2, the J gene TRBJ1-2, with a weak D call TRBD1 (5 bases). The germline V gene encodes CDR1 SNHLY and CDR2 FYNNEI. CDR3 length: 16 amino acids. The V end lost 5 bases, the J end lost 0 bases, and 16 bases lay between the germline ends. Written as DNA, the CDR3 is TGTGCCAGCAGTAGGTCCTCCGGGGGAGCTAACTATGGCTACACCTTC. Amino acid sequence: CASSRSSGGANYGYTF.

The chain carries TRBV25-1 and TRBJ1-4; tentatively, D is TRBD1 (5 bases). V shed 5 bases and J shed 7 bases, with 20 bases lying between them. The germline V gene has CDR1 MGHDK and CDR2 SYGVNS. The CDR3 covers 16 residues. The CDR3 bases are TGTGCCAGCAGTCTGGCTAACGGGGCGCGATCTGAAAAACTGTTTTTT. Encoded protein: CASSLANGARSEKLFF.

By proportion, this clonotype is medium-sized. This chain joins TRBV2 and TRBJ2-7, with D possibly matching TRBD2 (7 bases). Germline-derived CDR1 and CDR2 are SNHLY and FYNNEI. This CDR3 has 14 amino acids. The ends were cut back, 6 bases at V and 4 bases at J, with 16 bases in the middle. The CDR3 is CASRSAGAQYEQYF. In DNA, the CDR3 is TGTGCCAGCAGATCGGCGGGGGCGCAGTACGAGCAGTACTTC. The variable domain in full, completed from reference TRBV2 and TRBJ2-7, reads EPEVTQTPSHQVTQMGQEVILRCVPISNHLYFYWYRQILGQKVEFLVSFYNNEISEKSEIFDDQFSVERPDGSNFTLKIRSTKLEDSAMYFCASRSAGAQYEQYFGPGTRLTVT.

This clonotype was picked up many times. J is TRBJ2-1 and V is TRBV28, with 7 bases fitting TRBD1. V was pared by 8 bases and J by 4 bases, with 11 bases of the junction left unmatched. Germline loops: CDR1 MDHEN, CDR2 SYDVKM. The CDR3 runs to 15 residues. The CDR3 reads CASFRQGKVYNEQFF. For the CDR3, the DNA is TGTGCCAGCTTCCGACAGGGCAAGGTTTACAATGAGCAGTTCTTC.

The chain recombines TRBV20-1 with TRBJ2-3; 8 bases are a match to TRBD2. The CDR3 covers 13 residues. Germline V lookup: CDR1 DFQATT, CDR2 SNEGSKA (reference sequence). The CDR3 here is CSPDSGGTDTQYF. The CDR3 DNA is TGCAGCCCCGATAGCGGGGGCACAGATACGCAGTATTTT.

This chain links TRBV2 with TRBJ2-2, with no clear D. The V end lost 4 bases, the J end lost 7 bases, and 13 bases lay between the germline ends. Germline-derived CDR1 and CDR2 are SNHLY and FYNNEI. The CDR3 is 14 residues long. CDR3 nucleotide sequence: TGTGCCAGCAGTGTTCCTAGGATGGGCGGGGAGCTGTTTTTT. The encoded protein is CASSVPRMGGELFF. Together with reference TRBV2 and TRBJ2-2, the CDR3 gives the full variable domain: EPEVTQTPSHQVTQMGQEVILRCVPISNHLYFYWYRQILGQKVEFLVSFYNNEISEKSEIFDDQFSVERPDGSNFTLKIRSTKLEDSAMYFCASSVPRMGGELFFGEGSRLTVL.

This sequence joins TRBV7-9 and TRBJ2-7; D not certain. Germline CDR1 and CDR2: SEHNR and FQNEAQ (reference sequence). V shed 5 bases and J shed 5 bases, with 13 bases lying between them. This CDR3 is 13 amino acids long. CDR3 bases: TGTGCCAGCAGCGGAAGATTCGGGCACGAGCAGTACTTC. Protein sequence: CASSGRFGHEQYF.